This T cell receptor (beta chain) was recovered during a study of beta chain features in type 1 diabetes. Points from the study as a whole: Patients showed naive, central memory and Treg TCRB repertoires that appeared more similar than those of healthy donors. Shortening that was moderate but significant affected the TCRB CDR3s of Type 1 diabetes patients in all four CD4+ subsets. Cells carrying high TCR expression could end up over-represented when cDNA is sequenced.

The CDR3 length is 11 residues. Germline V gene sequence: CDR1 MDHEN, CDR2 SYDVKM. The junction had 1 base not matched to a gene; V was cut back by 2 bases and J by 10 bases. As every portion of the isolated RNA was reverse transcribed, the sequencing read expressed TCRB transcripts. About 3.4 million reads per sample on average were obtained from naive, central memory and regulatory T cell samples. The assay was immunoSEQ multiplex PCR, and TCRdb's table has in-frame clones only and misses some. The sample shows 300,000 to 350,000 clones, around an eighth of them seen only once. To note about this clone: Its antigen is still unknown.

The V call is TRBV28, the J call TRBJ1-1, with 7 positions matching TRBD1. Material: naive CD4+ T cells from blood. The clonotype originates from a woman between 18 and 30 years old with type 1 diabetes. The CDR3 loop is CASSLRQGAFF. CDR3 coding DNA: TGTGCCAGCAGTTTAAGACAGGGAGCTTTCTTT.